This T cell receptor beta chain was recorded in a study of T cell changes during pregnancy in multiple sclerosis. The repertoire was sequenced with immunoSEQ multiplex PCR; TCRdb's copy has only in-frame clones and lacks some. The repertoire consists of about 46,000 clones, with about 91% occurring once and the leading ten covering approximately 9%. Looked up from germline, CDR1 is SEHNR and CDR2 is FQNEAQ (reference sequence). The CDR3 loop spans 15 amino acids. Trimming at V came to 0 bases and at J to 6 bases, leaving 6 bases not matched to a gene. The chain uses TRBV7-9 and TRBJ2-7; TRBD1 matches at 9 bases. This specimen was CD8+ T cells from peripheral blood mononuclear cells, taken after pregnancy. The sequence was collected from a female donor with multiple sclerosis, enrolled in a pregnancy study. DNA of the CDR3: TGTGCCAGCAGCTTAGCACAGGGGGCTGGGATCGAGCAGTACTTC. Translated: CASSLAQGAGIEQYF.